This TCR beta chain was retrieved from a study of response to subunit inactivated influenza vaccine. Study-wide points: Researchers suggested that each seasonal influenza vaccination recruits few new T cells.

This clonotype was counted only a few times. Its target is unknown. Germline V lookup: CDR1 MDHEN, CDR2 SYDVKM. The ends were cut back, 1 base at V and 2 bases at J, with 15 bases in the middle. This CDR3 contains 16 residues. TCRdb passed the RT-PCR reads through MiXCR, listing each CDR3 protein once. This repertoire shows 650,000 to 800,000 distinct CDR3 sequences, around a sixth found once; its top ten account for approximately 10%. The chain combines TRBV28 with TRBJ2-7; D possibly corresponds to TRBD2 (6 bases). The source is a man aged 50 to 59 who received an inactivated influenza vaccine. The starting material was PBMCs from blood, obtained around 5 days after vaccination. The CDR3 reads CASSLSSGHVAYEQYF. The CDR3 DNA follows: TGTGCCAGCAGTTTATCAAGCGGGCATGTAGCCTACGAGCAGTACTTC.